This T cell receptor (beta chain) was recorded in a study of cytomegalovirus exposure and HLA in healthy donors. Findings and caveats of the study: Presence/absence analyses rested on an assumption that sequencing depth was roughly uniform across donors. Rarity marked most TCR sequences, yet some public TCRs occurred in many donors. In an earlier analysis, about 87% or about 30%: the productive usage of most TCR beta V segments. Later on, analysis showed that most CMV-associated TCR beta chains appeared to be HLA-restricted.

Of note for this clone: Its antigen is undetermined.

The primer mix had 60 Vbeta and 13 Jbeta primers. The protocol was immunoSEQ multiplex PCR, while the TCRdb copy is restricted to in-frame clones and leaves out a portion. The sample yields around 70,000 clones, more than 60% seen once. Germline V CDR1 and CDR2: LGHNA, YSLEER. The ends were cut back, 3 bases at V and 0 bases at J, with 14 bases in the middle. The CDR3 contains 17 residues. The TCR comes from a male donor in good health and CMV-seropositive. The source material was PBMCs. V and J are TRBV4-3 and TRBJ1-4; D remains ambiguous. In nucleotides, the CDR3 is TGCGCCAGCAGCCATCGAACGTTCCGCGCAACTAATGAAAAACTGTTTTTT. Protein: CASSHRTFRATNEKLFF.